Below are 28 T cell receptor beta chains sequenced from a single sample in a study of stem cell transplantation in POMP-related autoinflammatory disease (dated by TCRdb to 2020 to 2022). This specimen's time point label, per the study, means: before hematopoietic stem cell transplant. The library was obtained by the immunoSEQ multiplex PCR assay. Sourced from immuneACCESS, this table was stored by TCRdb with only in-frame sequences that have V and J called. A share of the clones is absent; for the studies checked, an unresolved V gene accounts for under half, and the remainder has no known explanation. This sample comprises tens of thousands of clones, roughly four fifths of them detected only once. The ten biggest clones cover around 2.5% of the sample. Sequencing was performed on CD4+ T cells from PBMCs, taken before stem cell transplantation. The receptors shown here come from a human donor with POMP-related autoinflammation and immune dysregulation (PRAID).

This sequence joins TRBV27 and TRBJ1-4; 9 bases are a match to TRBD1. The CDR3 is made up of 14 amino acids. J lost 6 bases, V lost 6 bases, and 5 bases had no gene match. Germline CDR1 MNHEY, CDR2 SMNVEV (reference sequence). The CDR3 reads CASSTTGGDEKLFF. For the CDR3, the DNA is TGTGCCAGCAGCACCACAGGGGGCGATGAAAAACTGTTTTTT.

The chain uses TRBV18 and TRBJ2-3; D is possibly TRBD1 or TRBD2 (5 bases each). V lost 3 bases and J 4 bases, leaving 8 bases between the germline ends. There are 13 residues in the CDR3. The germline gives CDR1 KGHSH, CDR2 LQKENI. The chain's CDR3 is CASSPPGPDTQYF. CDR3 DNA sequence: TGTGCCAGCTCACCCCCGGGGCCAGATACGCAGTATTTT. Drawing the rest from reference TRBV18 and TRBJ2-3, the complete variable domain is NAGVMQNPRHLVRRRGQEARLRCSPMKGHSHVYWYRQLPEEGLKFMVYLQKENIIDESGMPKERFSAEFPKEGPSILRIQQVVRGDSAAYFCASSPPGPDTQYFGPGTRLTVL.

The rearrangement uses TRBV6-1 and TRBJ2-4, with 8 bases matching TRBD1. With V trimmed by 2 bases and J by 6 bases, 0 bases remained unmatched. This CDR3 contains 13 residues. CDR1 and CDR2 from the germline V gene are MNHNS and SASEGT. CDR3 nucleotide sequence: TGTGCCAGCAGTGAACAGGGGGCAAACATTCAGTACTTC. It yields the protein CASSEQGANIQYF.

The rearrangement uses TRBV7-6 and TRBJ2-1, with 8 bases matching TRBD2. The CDR3 has 17 amino acids. Germline CDR1 and CDR2: SGHVS and FNYEAQ. Trimming took 7 bases from V and 7 from J; bases not matched to a gene: 18. The CDR3: CASNHPGSPGLGNEQFF. CDR3 bases: TGTGCCAGCAACCACCCTGGAAGCCCGGGACTAGGGAATGAGCAGTTCTTC.

V gene TRBV25-1 combines with J gene TRBJ1-4, with D hard to call. V shed 1 base and J shed 5 bases, with 11 bases lying between them. This CDR3 spans 15 amino acids. The V gene's germline CDR1 is MGHDK and CDR2 SYGVNS. CDR3 sequence (DNA): TGTGCCAGCAGTGAATTGGAGGGATCCAATGAAAAACTGTTTTTT. Amino acid sequence: CASSELEGSNEKLFF.

The V call is TRBV5-1, the J call TRBJ2-3, with 15 positions matching TRBD2. Germline V gene data show CDR1 as SGHRS and CDR2 as YFSETQ. V trimming: 4 bases; J trimming: 0 bases; junction bases outside the gene matches: 6. The CDR3 is 18 amino acids. The DNA of the CDR3 is TGCGCCAGCAGCCTTGGGACTAGCGGGGGGACTAGCACAGATACGCAGTATTTT. Translation: CASSLGTSGGTSTDTQYF.

The chain recombines TRBV9 with TRBJ2-1, with TRBD1 as a possible D gene (6 bases). Germline-derived CDR1 and CDR2 are SGDLS and YYNGEE. The CDR3 sequence is 16 residues long. V was shortened by 0 bases and J by 4 bases, with 14 bases between the two germline ends. The CDR3 region has the DNA TGTGCCAGCAGCGTAGATACAGGGCTCAGGTACAATGAGCAGTTCTTC. Translated, it gives CASSVDTGLRYNEQFF. Variable domain in full (rest from reference TRBV9 and TRBJ2-1): DSGVTQTPKHLITATGQRVTLRCSPRSGDLSVYWYQQSLDQGLQFLIQYYNGEERAKGNILERFSAQQFPDLHSELNLSSLELGDSALYFCASSVDTGLRYNEQFFGPGTRLTVL.

This clone was seen once. The rearrangement links TRBV4-1 to TRBJ1-4, with unresolved D. CDR1 and CDR2 from the germline V gene are MGHRA and YSYEKL. Trimming cost V 7 bases and J 0 bases, with 15 bases left between them. The length of the CDR3 is 16 residues. CDR3 residues: CASILRIQSTNEKLFF. CDR3 DNA: TGCGCCAGCATACTCCGAATCCAGTCAACTAATGAAAAACTGTTTTTT.

The rearrangement joins TRBV6-5 to TRBJ1-1, with D maybe TRBD1 (6 bases). The CDR3 spans 13 residues. Germline V gives CDR1 MNHEY, CDR2 SVGAGI. Trimming left V 6 bases short and J 6 bases short, with 14 bases between. This CDR3 reads CASRDRRGAEAFF. The CDR3, as DNA: TGTGCCAGCAGGGACCGTAGGGGGGCTGAAGCTTTCTTT.

The chain couples TRBV5-4 to TRBJ1-4; D unresolved. Germline loops: CDR1 SGHNT, CDR2 YYREEE (reference sequence). The CDR3 extends over 13 amino acids. V was trimmed by 4 bases and J by 8 bases, leaving 12 bases between them. For the CDR3, the DNA is TGTGCCAGCAGCAAGGACCCACACGAAAAACTGTTTTTT. As protein: CASSKDPHEKLFF.

CDR3 residues: CASSSVNLPKEGETSSYTF. The CDR3 DNA sequence: TGTGCCAGCAGCTCAGTTAACCTACCGAAGGAGGGGGAAACATCCAGCTACACCTTC. This chain uses TRBV11-2 with TRBJ1-2, with D possibly matching TRBD1 (6 bases). V lost 4 bases to trimming and J lost 9 bases, with 33 bases between them. The V gene's germline CDR1 is SGHAT and CDR2 FQNNGV. The CDR3 extends over 19 amino acids.

V gene TRBV15 combines with J gene TRBJ2-3, with TRBD1 matching over 8 bases. CDR1 and CDR2 from the germline V gene are LNHNV and YYDKDF (reference sequence). The CDR3 is made up of 16 amino acids. J lost 3 bases, V lost 3 bases, and 8 bases had no gene match. The CDR3: CATSRDRVIRTDTQYF. The CDR3 DNA is TGTGCCACCAGCAGGGACAGGGTTATTAGGACAGATACGCAGTATTTT. Based on the CDR3 plus reference TRBV15 and TRBJ2-3, the full variable domain is DAMVIQNPRYQVTQFGKPVTLSCSQTLNHNVMYWYQQKSSQAPKLLFHYYDKDFNNEADTPDNFQSRRPNTSFCFLDIRSPGLGDTAMYLCATSRDRVIRTDTQYFGPGTRLTVL.

The V and J genes are TRBV7-2 and TRBJ1-5, with D possibly being TRBD1 (5 bases). Germline V CDR1 and CDR2: SGHTA, FQGNSA. CDR3 length: 15 amino acids. The ends were cut back, 1 base at V and 0 bases at J, with 7 bases in the middle. The CDR3 loop reads CASSLVQGSNQPQHF. For the CDR3, the DNA is TGTGCCAGCAGCTTAGTCCAGGGTAGCAATCAGCCCCAGCATTTT.

This sequence joins TRBV6-1 and TRBJ2-3, with 11 nucleotides matching TRBD2. This CDR3 has 19 residues. Germline V gene lookup returns CDR1 MNHNS and CDR2 SASEGT. The J segment lost 2 bases and the V segment lost 4 bases, leaving 14 bases of the junction unmatched. This chain's CDR3 is CASSVSSRLAGPNTDTQYF. The CDR3 coding sequence is TGTGCCAGCAGTGTTTCTTCTCGACTAGCGGGACCTAACACAGATACGCAGTATTTT.

This chain uses TRBV9 with TRBJ2-1; 9 nucleotides match TRBD1. The V gene end was trimmed by 0 bases and the J gene end by 7 bases; junction bases not matched to a gene: 11. CDR3 length: 17 amino acids. CDR1 and CDR2 (germline): SGDLS, YYNGEE. The CDR3 DNA reads as TGTGCCAGCAGCGTAGGGGGGACAGGGCGATTTTCGAATGAGCAGTTCTTC. Its translation is CASSVGGTGRFSNEQFF.

This chain joins TRBV5-3 and TRBJ1-2, with D perhaps TRBD1 (5 bases). TRBV5-3 is an ORF for which the function is uncertain. This CDR3 spans 16 amino acids. V was shortened by 1 base and J by 4 bases, with 17 bases between the two germline ends. CDR3 sequence reads: CARSLWGRPEIYGYTF. CDR3 sequence (DNA): TGTGCCAGAAGCTTGTGGGGCAGGCCGGAAATCTATGGCTACACCTTC.

The chain joins TRBV11-2 to TRBJ2-3; D remains ambiguous. Germline values: CDR1 SGHAT, CDR2 FQNNGV. The CDR3 is 15 amino acids. Trimming left V 2 bases short and J 3 bases short, with 12 bases between. The CDR3 DNA is TGTGCCAGCAGCTTAAGTCAGCCGGAGACAGATACGCAGTATTTT. This sequence encodes CASSLSQPETDTQYF.

This chain uses TRBV2 with TRBJ2-1, with 9 bases aligning to TRBD2. Germline V CDR1 and CDR2: SNHLY, FYNNEI. The V segment lost 10 bases and the J segment 3 bases; nucleotides outside the gene matches: 7. This CDR3 region has 14 residues. CDR3 DNA sequence: TGTGCCAACAGACGGACTAGCGTCTACAATGAGCAGTTCTTC. Its translation: CANRRTSVYNEQFF. Full variable domain (outside the CDR3, taken from reference TRBV2 and TRBJ2-1): EPEVTQTPSHQVTQMGQEVILRCVPISNHLYFYWYRQILGQKVEFLVSFYNNEISEKSEIFDDQFSVERPDGSNFTLKIRSTKLEDSAMYFCANRRTSVYNEQFFGPGTRLTVL.

The J gene is TRBJ2-1, the V gene TRBV5-1; D unresolved. This CDR3 region has 13 residues. The germline CDR1 and CDR2 sequences are SGHRS and YFSETQ. V lost 0 bases and J lost 4, with 5 bases in between. The CDR3 loop is CASSLGAYNEQFF. DNA of the CDR3: TGCGCCAGCAGCTTGGGCGCTTACAATGAGCAGTTCTTC.

The gene calls are TRBV6-5 and TRBJ1-3, with 7 bases aligning to TRBD1. CDR1 and CDR2 from the germline V gene are MNHEY and SVGAGI. CDR3 length equals 16 residues. The trim removed 4 bases at V and 3 bases at J, leaving 9 bases unmatched. The CDR3 sequence is CASSSDPTGFGNTIYF. The CDR3 region has the DNA TGTGCCAGCAGTTCCGACCCGACAGGGTTTGGAAACACCATATATTTT.

This clone occurred once. The chain uses TRBV7-3 and TRBJ2-7, with D perhaps matching TRBD2 (6 bases). Germline V gene data show CDR1 as SGHTA and CDR2 as FQGTGA. This CDR3 region has 14 residues. Trimming stripped 5 bases from V and 2 bases from J, with 13 bases between. CDR3 region: CASSVSSGPYEQYF. The CDR3, as DNA: TGTGCCAGCAGCGTTAGTAGCGGCCCCTACGAGCAGTACTTC.

The chain recombines TRBV29-1 with TRBJ2-5, with D possibly matching TRBD1 (6 bases). In germline, CDR1 is SQVTM, CDR2 ANQGSEA. Trimming pared 8 bases from V and 1 base from J, leaving 14 bases between. This CDR3 is 13 amino acids long. CDR3 in amino acids: CSLRDTLQETQYF. CDR3 nucleotide sequence: TGCAGCCTCCGGGACACGCTCCAAGAGACCCAGTACTTC.

The chain is built from TRBV29-1 and TRBJ2-1, with 7 bases that match TRBD1. Germline lookup yields CDR1 SQVTM and CDR2 ANQGSEA. Germline trimming cut 0 bases from V and 7 bases from J; bases unmatched to any gene: 6. This CDR3 is built from 14 residues. CDR3 sequence: CSVEEGDRLNEQFF. The CDR3 nucleotides are TGCAGCGTTGAAGAGGGGGACAGACTGAATGAGCAGTTCTTC.

The CDR3, as DNA: TGTGCCAGCAGTGAGATGTATTGGGATAAAGCGGGGGGGCCGGACGAGCAGTACTTC. Translating it yields CASSEMYWDKAGGPDEQYF. The V call is TRBV2, the J call TRBJ2-7, with TRBD2 identical over 10 bases. The junction had 19 bases not matched to a gene; V was cut back by 3 bases and J by 5 bases. The CDR3 has 19 amino acids. The germline CDR1 and CDR2 sequences are SNHLY and FYNNEI.

V usage is TRBV19 and J usage is TRBJ2-7, with TRBD2 identical over 9 bases. Germline V gene lookup returns CDR1 LNHDA and CDR2 SQIVND (reference sequence). There are 14 residues in the CDR3. V gave up 6 bases and J gave up 7 bases; unmatched junction bases: 10. The CDR3 reads CASRTGTSPFEQYF. DNA for the CDR3: TGTGCCAGTAGAACCGGGACTAGCCCGTTTGAGCAGTACTTC.

The chain recombines TRBV15 with TRBJ1-4, with unresolved D. CDR3 length equals 13 residues. CDR1 is LNHNV, CDR2 YYDKDF, per germline (reference sequence). V lost 0 bases and J lost 11, with 10 bases in between. CDR3 sequence reads: CATSRDNVQKLFF. CDR3 nucleotides: TGTGCCACCAGCAGAGATAATGTACAGAAACTGTTTTTT.

This chain uses TRBV5-1 with TRBJ1-5; D gene ambiguous. Germline V gene data show CDR1 as SGHRS and CDR2 as YFSETQ. The V and J ends lost 4 bases and 10 bases respectively, with 15 bases between them. The CDR3 runs to 13 residues. In DNA, the CDR3 is TGCGCCAGCAGCACGTCCGGGAACCATCCCCAGCATTTT. Residues: CASSTSGNHPQHF.

This chain connects TRBV6-5 to TRBJ2-3; 7 bases align to TRBD2. The CDR3 has 14 amino acids. With V trimmed by 6 bases and J by 2 bases, 5 bases remained unmatched. Germline values: CDR1 MNHEY, CDR2 SVGAGI. The chain's CDR3 is CASRSGTNTDTQYF. In nucleotides, the CDR3 is TGTGCCAGCAGATCAGGGACTAACACAGATACGCAGTATTTT.